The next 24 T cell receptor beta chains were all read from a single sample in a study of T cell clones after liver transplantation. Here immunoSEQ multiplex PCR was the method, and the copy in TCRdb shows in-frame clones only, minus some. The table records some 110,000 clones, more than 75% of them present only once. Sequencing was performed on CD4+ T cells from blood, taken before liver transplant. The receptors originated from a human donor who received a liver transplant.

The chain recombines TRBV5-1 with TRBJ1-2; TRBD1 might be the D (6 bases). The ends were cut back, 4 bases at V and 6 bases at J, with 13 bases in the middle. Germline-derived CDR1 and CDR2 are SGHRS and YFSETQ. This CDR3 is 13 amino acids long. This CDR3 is CASSDWGADGYTF. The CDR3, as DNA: TGCGCCAGCAGCGACTGGGGGGCCGATGGCTACACCTTC.

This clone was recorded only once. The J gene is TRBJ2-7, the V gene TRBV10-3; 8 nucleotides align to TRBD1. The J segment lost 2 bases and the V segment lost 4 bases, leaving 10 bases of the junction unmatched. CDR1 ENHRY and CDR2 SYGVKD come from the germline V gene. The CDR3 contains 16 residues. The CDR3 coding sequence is TGTGCCATCAGTGCATCCGGACAGGGCTCTCCCTACGAGCAGTACTTC. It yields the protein CAISASGQGSPYEQYF.

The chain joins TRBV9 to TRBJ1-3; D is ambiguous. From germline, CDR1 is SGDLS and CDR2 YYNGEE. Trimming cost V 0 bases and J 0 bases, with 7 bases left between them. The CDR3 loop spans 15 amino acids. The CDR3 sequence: CASSVGGRSGNTIYF. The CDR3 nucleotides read TGTGCCAGCAGCGTAGGAGGGCGCTCTGGAAACACCATATATTTT.

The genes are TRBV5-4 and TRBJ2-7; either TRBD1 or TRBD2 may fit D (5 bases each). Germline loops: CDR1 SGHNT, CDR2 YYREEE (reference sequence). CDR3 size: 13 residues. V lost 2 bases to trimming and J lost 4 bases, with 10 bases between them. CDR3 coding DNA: TGTGCCAGCAGCTTCGGGACCTCTTACGAGCAGTACTTC. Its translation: CASSFGTSYEQYF. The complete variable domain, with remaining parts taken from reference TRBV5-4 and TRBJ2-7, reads ETGVTQSPTHLIKTRGQQVTLRCSSQSGHNTVSWYQQALGQGPQFIFQYYREEENGRGNFPPRFSGLQFPNYSSELNVNALELDDSALYLCASSFGTSYEQYFGPGTRLTVT.

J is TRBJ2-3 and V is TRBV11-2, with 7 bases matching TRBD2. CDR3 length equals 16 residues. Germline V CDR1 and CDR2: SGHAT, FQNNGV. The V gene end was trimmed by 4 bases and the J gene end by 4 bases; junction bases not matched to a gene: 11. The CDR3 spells CASSSNSGRAADTQYF. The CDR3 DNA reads TGTGCCAGCAGCTCCAATAGCGGGCGAGCGGCAGATACGCAGTATTTT.

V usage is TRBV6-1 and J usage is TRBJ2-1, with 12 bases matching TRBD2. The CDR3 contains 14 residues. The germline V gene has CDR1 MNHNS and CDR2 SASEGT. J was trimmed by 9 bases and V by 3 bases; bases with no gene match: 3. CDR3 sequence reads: CASSDGLAGFEQFF. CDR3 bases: TGTGCCAGCAGTGACGGACTAGCGGGGTTTGAGCAGTTCTTC.

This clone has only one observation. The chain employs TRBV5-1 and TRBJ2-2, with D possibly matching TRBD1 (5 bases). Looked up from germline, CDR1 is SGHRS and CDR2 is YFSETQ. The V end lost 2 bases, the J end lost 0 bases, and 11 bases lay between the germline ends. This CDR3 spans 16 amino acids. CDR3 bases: TGCGCCAGCAGCTTCGGCAGGGCGGCGAACACCGGGGAGCTGTTTTTT. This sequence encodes CASSFGRAANTGELFF.

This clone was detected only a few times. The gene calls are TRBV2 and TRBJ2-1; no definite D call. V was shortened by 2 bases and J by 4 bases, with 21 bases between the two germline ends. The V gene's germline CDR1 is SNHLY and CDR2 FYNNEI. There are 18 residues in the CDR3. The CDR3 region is CASSELNWRLSPYNEQFF. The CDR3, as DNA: TGTGCCAGCAGTGAACTCAATTGGCGGCTCTCCCCATACAATGAGCAGTTCTTC.

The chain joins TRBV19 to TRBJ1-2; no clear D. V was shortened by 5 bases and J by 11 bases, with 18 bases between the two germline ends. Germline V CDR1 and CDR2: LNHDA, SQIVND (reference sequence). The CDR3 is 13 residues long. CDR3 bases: TGTGCCAGTAGTCCGGGTAGTGGAACCAAATACACCTTC. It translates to CASSPGSGTKYTF.

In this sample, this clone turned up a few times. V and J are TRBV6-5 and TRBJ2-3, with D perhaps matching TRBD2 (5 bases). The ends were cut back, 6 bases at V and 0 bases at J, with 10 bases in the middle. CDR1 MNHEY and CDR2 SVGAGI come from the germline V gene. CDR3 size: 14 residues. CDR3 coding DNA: TGTGCCAGCAGCTTGGGAGCGAGCACAGATACGCAGTATTTT. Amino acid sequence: CASSLGASTDTQYF.

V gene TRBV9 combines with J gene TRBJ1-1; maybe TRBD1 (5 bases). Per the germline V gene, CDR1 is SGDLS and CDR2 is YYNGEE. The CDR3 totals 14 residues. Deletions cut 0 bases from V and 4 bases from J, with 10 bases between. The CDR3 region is CASSVDQGITEAFF. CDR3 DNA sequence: TGTGCCAGCAGCGTAGATCAGGGTATCACTGAAGCTTTCTTT.

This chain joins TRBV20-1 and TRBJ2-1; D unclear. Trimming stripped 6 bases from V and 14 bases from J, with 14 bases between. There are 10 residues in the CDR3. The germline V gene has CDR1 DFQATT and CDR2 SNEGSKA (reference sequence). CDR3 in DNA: TGCAGTGCCAACAACATCGAGAAGTTCTTC. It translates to CSANNIEKFF.

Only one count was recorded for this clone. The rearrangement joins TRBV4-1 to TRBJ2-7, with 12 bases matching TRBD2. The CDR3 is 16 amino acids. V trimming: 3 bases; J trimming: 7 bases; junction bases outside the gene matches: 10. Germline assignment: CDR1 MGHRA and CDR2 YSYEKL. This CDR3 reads CASSQLLAGGPREQYF. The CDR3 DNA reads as TGCGCCAGCAGCCAGTTGCTAGCGGGGGGGCCGAGGGAGCAGTACTTC.

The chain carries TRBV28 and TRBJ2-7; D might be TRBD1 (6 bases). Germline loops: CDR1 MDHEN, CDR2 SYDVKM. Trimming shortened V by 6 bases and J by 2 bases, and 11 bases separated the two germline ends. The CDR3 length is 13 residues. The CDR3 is CASSGQSPYEQYF. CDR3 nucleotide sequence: TGTGCCAGCAGCGGACAGAGCCCCTACGAGCAGTACTTC.

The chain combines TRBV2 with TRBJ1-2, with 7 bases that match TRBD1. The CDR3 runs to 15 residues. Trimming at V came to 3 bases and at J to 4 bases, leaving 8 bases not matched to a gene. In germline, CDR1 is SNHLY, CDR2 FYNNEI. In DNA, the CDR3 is TGTGCCAGCAGTGACGAGGGGGCGCGCGGCTATGGCTACACCTTC. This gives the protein CASSDEGARGYGYTF.

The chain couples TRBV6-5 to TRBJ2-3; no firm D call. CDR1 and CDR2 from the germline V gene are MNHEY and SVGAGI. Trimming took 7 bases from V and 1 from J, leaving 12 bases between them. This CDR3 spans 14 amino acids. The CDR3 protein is CASTGVQGTDTQYF. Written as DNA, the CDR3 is TGTGCCAGCACAGGTGTTCAAGGCACAGATACGCAGTATTTT.

In DNA form, the CDR3 reads TGCGCCAGCTGGTTGGAAGGGATGAACACTGAAGCTTTCTTT. This codes for CASWLEGMNTEAFF. The rearrangement joins TRBV5-1 to TRBJ1-1; D is unclear. The CDR3 totals 14 residues. The germline V and J ends were trimmed by 7 bases and 0 bases, with 13 bases remaining between them. Germline V gives CDR1 SGHRS, CDR2 YFSETQ.

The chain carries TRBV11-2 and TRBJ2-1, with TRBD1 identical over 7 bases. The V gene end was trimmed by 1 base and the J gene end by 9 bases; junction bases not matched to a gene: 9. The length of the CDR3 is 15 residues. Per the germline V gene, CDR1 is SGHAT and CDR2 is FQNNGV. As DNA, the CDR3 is TGTGCCAGCAGCTTAGCCACAGGGGCTCTCGGTGAGCAGTTCTTC. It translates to CASSLATGALGEQFF.

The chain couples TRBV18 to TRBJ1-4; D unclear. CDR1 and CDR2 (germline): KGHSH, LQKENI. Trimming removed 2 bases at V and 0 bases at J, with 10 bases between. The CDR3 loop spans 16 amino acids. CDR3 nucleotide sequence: TGTGCCAGCTCACCATCAGAGGTCCCAACTAATGAAAAACTGTTTTTT. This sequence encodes CASSPSEVPTNEKLFF.

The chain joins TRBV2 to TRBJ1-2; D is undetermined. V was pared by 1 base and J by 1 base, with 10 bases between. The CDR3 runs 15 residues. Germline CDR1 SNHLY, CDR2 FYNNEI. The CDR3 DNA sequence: TGTGCCAGCAGTGAAGGTTGGCCTTTTAACTATGGCTACACCTTC. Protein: CASSEGWPFNYGYTF.

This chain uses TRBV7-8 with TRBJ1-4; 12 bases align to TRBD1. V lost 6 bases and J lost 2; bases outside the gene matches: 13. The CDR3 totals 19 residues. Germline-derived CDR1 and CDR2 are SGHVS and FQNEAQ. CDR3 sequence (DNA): TGTGCCAGCAGGCCCTCGGGACAGGGGGCGCAGAGCACTAATGAAAAACTGTTTTTT. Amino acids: CASRPSGQGAQSTNEKLFF.

This CDR3 is CASSPSLDKGYTF. CDR3 nucleotides: TGCGCCAGCAGCCCTTCTCTGGACAAAGGCTACACCTTC. The genes are TRBV5-1 and TRBJ1-2, with D maybe TRBD1 (5 bases). The CDR3 spans 13 residues. With 4 bases removed from V and 8 bases from J, the gap between germline ends came to 15 bases. CDR1 is SGHRS and CDR2 is YFSETQ in the germline V gene.

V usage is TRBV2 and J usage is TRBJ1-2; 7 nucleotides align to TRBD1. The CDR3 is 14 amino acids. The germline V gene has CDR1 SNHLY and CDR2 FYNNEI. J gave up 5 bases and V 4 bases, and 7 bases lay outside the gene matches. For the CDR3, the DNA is TGTGCCAGCAGTGGGGCAGGGGGTTGGTATGGCTACACCTTC. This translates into CASSGAGGWYGYTF.

The CDR3 coding sequence is TGCGCCAGCAGCTTGGCCCGGTTCGCGAACACCGGGGAGCTGTTTTTT. Protein: CASSLARFANTGELFF. The gene calls are TRBV5-1 and TRBJ2-2; D remains ambiguous. From germline, CDR1 is SGHRS and CDR2 YFSETQ. Trimming removed 0 bases from V and 0 bases from J, with 9 bases in between. The CDR3 spans 16 residues.